This TCR beta chain stems from a study of T cell changes during pregnancy in multiple sclerosis. Losses at the gene ends were 4 bases for V and 1 base for J; bases not matched to a gene: 4. The germline CDR1 and CDR2 sequences are SEHNR and FQNEAQ (reference sequence). This CDR3 has 16 amino acids. Assay: immunoSEQ multiplex PCR; the TCRdb copy retains only in-frame clones and omits some. The sample lists around 50,000 clones, 93% occurring once. The TCR originated in a female donor with multiple sclerosis, enrolled in a pregnancy study. The V call is TRBV7-9, the J call TRBJ2-1; 10 positions match TRBD1. The sequencing here drew on CD8+ T cells from peripheral blood mononuclear cells, taken in the second trimester of pregnancy. Written as DNA, the CDR3 is TGTGCCAGCAGCTCGGGACAGGGGCTTTCCTACAATGAGCAGTTCTTC. It encodes CASSSGQGLSYNEQFF.